This TCR beta chain was captured in a study of graft-versus-host responses after intestinal transplantation. Study-level findings and limits: Marrow from the recipient contained GvH clones, some of which had appeared first in ileum or blood.

Turning to this clone: Its antigen is unidentified.

The repertoire was sequenced with immunoSEQ multiplex PCR; TCRdb's copy has only in-frame clones and lacks some. The data contain approximately 63,000 clones, roughly 93% of them seen just once; the ten biggest clones take up about 0.4%. The sample in question was unstimulated CD4+ T cells sorted from spleen or lymph node cells, obtained before transplant. This receptor was obtained from a human donor who was the organ donor for an intestinal transplant.

CDR3 coding DNA: TGCGCCAGCAGCTTGGACCACCCGTCACGTGGACAGAACAATGAGCAGTTCTTC. It yields the protein CASSLDHPSRGQNNEQFF. This chain connects TRBV5-1 to TRBJ2-1; a weak D match, TRBD1 (6 bases). The CDR3 has 18 amino acids. V shed 0 bases and J shed 5 bases, with 21 bases lying between them. Germline values: CDR1 SGHRS, CDR2 YFSETQ.